This TCR beta chain was identified in a study of cytotoxic CD8 clonotypes in ibrutinib-treated CLL. Assay used: immunoSEQ multiplex PCR; TCRdb lists only in-frame clones, some missing. The sample consists of roughly 45,000 clones, 65% of them appearing once. Looked up from germline, CDR1 is MNHNS and CDR2 is SASEGT. The CDR3 is made up of 13 amino acids. Trimming stripped 6 bases from V and 8 bases from J, with 16 bases between. J is TRBJ1-2 and V is TRBV6-1; D uncertain. The receptor comes from a human donor with chronic lymphocytic leukemia. Sequenced here: PBMCs, sampled after 24 months of ibrutinib treatment. The CDR3 sequence is CASRRREERGYTF. The CDR3 nucleotides are TGTGCCAGCAGGAGGCGGGAGGAGCGGGGCTACACCTTC.